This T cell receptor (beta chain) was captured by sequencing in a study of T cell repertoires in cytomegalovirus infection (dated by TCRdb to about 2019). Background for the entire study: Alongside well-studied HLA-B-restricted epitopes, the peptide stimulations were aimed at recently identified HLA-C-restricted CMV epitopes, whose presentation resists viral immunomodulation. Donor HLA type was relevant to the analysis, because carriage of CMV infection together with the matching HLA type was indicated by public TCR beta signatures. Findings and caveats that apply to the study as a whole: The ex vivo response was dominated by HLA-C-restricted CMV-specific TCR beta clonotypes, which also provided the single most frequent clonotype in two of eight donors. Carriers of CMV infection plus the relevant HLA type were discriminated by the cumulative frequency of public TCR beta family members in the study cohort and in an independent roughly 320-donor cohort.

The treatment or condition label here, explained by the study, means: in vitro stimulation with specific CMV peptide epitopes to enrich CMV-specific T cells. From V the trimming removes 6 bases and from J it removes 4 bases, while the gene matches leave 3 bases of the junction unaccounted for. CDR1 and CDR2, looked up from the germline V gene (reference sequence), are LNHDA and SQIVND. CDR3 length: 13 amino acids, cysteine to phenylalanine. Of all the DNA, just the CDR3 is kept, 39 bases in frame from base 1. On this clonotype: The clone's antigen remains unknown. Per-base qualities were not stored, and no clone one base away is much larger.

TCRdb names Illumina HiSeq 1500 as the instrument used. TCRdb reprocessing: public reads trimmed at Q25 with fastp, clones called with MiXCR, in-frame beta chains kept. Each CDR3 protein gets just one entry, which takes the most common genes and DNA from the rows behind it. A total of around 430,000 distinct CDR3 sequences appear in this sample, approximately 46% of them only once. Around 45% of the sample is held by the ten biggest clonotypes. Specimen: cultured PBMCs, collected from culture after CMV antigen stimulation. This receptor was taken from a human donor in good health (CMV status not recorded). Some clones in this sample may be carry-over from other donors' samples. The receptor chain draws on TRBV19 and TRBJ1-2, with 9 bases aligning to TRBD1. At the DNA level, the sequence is TGTGCCAGTAGCACAGGGGGCTTCTATGGCTACACCTTC. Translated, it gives CASSTGGFYGYTF.